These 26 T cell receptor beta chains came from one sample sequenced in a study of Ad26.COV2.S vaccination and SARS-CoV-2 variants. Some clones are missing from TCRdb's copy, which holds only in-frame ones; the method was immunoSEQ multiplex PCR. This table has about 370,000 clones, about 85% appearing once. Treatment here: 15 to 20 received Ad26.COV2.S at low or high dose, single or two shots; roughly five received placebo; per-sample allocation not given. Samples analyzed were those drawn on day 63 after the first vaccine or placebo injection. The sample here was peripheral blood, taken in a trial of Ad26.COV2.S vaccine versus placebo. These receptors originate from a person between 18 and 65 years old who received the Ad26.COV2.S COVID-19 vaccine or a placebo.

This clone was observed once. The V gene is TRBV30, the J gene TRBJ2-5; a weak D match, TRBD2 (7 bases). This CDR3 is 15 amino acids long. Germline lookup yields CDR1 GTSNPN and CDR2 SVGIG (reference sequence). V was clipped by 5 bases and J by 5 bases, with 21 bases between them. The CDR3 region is CAWGLAGAEGETQYF. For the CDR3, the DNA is TGTGCCTGGGGACTCGCGGGGGCGGAGGGGGAGACCCAGTACTTC.

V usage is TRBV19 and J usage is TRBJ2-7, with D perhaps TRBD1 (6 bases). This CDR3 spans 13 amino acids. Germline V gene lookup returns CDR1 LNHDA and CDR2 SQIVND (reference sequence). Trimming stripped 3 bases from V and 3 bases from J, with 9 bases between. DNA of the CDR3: TGTGCCAGTAGTATTGAACAGGGCTACGAGCAGTACTTC. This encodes CASSIEQGYEQYF.

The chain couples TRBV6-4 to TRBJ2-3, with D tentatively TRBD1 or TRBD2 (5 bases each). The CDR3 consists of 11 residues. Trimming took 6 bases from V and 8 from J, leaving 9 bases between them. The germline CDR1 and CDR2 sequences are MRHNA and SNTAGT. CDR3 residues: CASRLGGTQYF. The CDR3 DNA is TGTGCCAGCAGGCTTGGGGGTACGCAGTATTTT.

The DNA for the CDR3 is TGTGCCAGCAGCTTAGGATACGCCAGGGTGGCCCCCTTCACCGGGGAGCTGTTTTTT. Protein sequence: CASSLGYARVAPFTGELFF. The genes are TRBV7-6 and TRBJ2-2; a weak D match, TRBD1 (5 bases). CDR3 length: 19 residues. Deletions cut 1 base from V and 4 bases from J, with 22 bases between. CDR1 is SGHVS, CDR2 FNYEAQ, per germline.

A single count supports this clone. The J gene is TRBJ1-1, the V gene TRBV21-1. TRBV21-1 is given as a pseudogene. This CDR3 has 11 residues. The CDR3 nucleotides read TGTGCCAGCCCGCTGGAATTACAAGCTTTCTTT. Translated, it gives CASPLELQAFF.

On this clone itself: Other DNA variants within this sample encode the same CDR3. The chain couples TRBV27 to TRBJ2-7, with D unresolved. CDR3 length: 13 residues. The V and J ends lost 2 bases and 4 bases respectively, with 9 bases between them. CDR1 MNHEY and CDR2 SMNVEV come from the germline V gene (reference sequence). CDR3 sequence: CASSLSRAYEQYF. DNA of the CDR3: TGTGCCAGCAGTTTAAGCCGCGCGTACGAGCAGTACTTC.

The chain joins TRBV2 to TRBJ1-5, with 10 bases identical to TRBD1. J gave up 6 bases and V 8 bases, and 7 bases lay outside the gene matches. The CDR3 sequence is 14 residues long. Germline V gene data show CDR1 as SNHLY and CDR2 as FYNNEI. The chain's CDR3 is CASRRTGGSQPQHF. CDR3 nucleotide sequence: TGTGCCAGCCGAAGGACAGGGGGAAGTCAGCCCCAGCATTTT. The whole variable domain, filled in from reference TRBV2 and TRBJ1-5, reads EPEVTQTPSHQVTQMGQEVILRCVPISNHLYFYWYRQILGQKVEFLVSFYNNEISEKSEIFDDQFSVERPDGSNFTLKIRSTKLEDSAMYFCASRRTGGSQPQHFGDGTRLSIL.

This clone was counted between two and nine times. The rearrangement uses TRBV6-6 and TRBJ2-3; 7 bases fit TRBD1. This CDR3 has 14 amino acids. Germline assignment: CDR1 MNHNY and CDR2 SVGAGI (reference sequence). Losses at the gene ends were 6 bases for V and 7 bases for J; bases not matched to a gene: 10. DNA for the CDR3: TGTGCCAGCAGGCAGGGACAGCGAGTTAATACGCAGTATTTT. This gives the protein CASRQGQRVNTQYF.

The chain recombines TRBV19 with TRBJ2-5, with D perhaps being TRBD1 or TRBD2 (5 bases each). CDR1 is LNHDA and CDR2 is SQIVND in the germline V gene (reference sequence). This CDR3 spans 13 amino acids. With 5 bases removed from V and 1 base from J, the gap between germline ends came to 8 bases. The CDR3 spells CASSGTVQETQYF. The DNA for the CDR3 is TGTGCCAGTAGTGGGACGGTCCAAGAGACCCAGTACTTC.

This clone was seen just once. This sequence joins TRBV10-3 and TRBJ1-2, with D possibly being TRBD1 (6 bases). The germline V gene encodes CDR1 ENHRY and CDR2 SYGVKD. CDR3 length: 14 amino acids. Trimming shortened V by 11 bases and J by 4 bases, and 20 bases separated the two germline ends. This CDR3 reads CAARRPQGSYGYTF. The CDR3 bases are TGTGCCGCACGCCGGCCTCAGGGGTCCTATGGCTACACCTTC.

This CDR3 reads CASRPGLDMGTQYF. The CDR3 nucleotides are TGTGCCAGCAGGCCGGGACTAGATATGGGGACCCAGTACTTC. V and J are TRBV14 and TRBJ2-5, with TRBD2 identical over 8 bases. The germline V gene encodes CDR1 SGHDN and CDR2 FVKESK. V dropped 6 bases and J dropped 7; count of bases not matched to a gene: 10. The CDR3 runs to 14 residues.

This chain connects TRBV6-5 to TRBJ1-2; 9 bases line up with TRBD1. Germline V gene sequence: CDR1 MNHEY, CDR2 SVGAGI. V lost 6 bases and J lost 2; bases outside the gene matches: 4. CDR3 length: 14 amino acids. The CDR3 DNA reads TGTGCCAGCAGACAGGGGGCAAGCAACTATGGCTACACCTTC. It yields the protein CASRQGASNYGYTF.

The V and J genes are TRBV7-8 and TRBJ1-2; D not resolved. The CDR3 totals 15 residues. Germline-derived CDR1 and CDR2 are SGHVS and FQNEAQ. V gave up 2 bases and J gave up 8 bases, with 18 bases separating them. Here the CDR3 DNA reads TGTGCCAGCAGCTTACGAGTCGGAGCCCTCTTAGGCTACACCTTC. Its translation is CASSLRVGALLGYTF.

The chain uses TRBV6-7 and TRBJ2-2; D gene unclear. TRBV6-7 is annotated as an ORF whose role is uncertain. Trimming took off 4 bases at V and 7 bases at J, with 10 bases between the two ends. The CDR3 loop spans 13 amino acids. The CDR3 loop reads CASSFGVVGELFF. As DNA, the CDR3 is TGTGCCAGCAGTTTCGGCGTGGTCGGGGAGCTGTTTTTT.

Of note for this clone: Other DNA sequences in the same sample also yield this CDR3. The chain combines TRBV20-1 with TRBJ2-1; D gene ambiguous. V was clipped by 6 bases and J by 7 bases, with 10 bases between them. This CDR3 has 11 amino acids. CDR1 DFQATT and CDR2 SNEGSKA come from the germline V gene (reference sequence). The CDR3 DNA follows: TGCAGTGCCCGGGCCTTAAATGAGCAGTTCTTC. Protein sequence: CSARALNEQFF.

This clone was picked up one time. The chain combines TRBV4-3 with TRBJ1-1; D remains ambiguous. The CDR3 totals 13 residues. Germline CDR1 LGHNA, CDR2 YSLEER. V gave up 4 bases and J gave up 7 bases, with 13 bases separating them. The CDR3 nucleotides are TGCGCCAGCAGCCCGGGTCTGGTGGGTGAAGCTTTCTTT. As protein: CASSPGLVGEAFF.

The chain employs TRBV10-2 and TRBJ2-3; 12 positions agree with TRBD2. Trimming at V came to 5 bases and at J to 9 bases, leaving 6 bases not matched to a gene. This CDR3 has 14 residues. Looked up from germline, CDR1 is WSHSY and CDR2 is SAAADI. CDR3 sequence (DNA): TGCGCCAGCAGTATATCTAGCGGGGGGGCAACGCAGTATTTT. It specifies CASSISSGGATQYF.

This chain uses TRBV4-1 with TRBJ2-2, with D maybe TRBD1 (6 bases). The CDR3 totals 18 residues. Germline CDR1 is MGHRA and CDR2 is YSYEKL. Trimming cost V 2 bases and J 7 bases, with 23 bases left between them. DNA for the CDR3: TGCGCCAGCAGCCAATATCCCGAGACAGGCCACTCCGGCGGGGAGCTGTTTTTT. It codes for CASSQYPETGHSGGELFF.

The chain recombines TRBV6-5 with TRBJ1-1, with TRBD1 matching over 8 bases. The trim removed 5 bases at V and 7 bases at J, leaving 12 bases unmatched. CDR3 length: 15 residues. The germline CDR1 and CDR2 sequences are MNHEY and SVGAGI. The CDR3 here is CASSPLQGAQVEAFF. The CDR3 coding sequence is TGTGCCAGCAGTCCCCTTCAGGGGGCGCAGGTTGAAGCTTTCTTT.

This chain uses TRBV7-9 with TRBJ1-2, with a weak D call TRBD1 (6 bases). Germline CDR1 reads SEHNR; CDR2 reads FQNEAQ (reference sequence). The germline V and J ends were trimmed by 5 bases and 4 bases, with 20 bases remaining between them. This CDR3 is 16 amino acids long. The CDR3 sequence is CASSLTQGGAGYGYTF. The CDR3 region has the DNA TGTGCCAGCAGCCTCACACAAGGGGGGGCCGGCTATGGCTACACCTTC.

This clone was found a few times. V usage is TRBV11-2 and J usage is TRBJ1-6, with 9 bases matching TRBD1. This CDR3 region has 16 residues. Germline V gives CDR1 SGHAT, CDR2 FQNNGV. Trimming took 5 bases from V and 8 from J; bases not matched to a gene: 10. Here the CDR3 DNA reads TGTGCCAGCAGCGCGACGGACAGGGGTCTGGATTCACCCCTCCACTTT. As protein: CASSATDRGLDSPLHF.

This CDR3 is CASSPVFRETQYF. In nucleotides, the CDR3 is TGCGCCAGCAGCCCCGTGTTTCGGGAGACCCAGTACTTC. This chain connects TRBV4-1 to TRBJ2-5; D is uncertain. Germline-derived CDR1 and CDR2 are MGHRA and YSYEKL. V was clipped by 4 bases and J by 5 bases, with 11 bases between them. The CDR3 sequence is 13 residues long.

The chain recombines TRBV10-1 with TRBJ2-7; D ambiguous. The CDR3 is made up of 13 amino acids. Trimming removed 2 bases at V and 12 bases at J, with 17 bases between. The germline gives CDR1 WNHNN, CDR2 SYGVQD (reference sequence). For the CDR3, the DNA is TGCGCCAGCAGTGAGACCCTATACTTAGGTCTGTACTTC. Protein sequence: CASSETLYLGLYF.

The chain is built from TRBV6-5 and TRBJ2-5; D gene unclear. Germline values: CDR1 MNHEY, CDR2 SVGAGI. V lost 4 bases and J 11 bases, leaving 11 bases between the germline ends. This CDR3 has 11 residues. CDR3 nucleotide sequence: TGTGCCAGCAGTTCCCCGTTCTGGCAGTACTTC. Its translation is CASSSPFWQYF.

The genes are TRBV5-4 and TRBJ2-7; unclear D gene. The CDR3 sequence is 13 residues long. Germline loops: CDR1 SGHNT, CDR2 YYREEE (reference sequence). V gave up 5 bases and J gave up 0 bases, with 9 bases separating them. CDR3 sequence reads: CASSDGSSYEQYF. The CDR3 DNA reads TGTGCCAGCAGTGACGGCAGCTCCTACGAGCAGTACTTC.

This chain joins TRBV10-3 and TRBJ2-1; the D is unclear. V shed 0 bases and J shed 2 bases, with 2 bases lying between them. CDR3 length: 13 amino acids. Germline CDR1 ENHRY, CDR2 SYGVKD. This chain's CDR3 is CAISESAYNEQFF. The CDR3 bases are TGTGCCATCAGTGAGTCGGCCTACAATGAGCAGTTCTTC.